Below are 6 T cell receptor beta chains sequenced from a single sample in a study of cytomegalovirus exposure and HLA in healthy donors. Sequencing used immunoSEQ multiplex PCR; TCRdb keeps in-frame clones, though not all of them. The sample contains roughly 120,000 clones, 88% of which appear only once. The sample comprised PBMCs. The source of these receptors is a woman in her twenties or thirties in good health and CMV-seropositive.

This chain uses TRBV2 with TRBJ2-7, with TRBD1 identical over 10 bases. V gave up 6 bases and J gave up 5 bases; unmatched junction bases: 4. Germline V gives CDR1 SNHLY, CDR2 FYNNEI. The CDR3 extends over 13 amino acids. As DNA, the CDR3 is TGTGCCAGCAGGGCGGGACAGGGGAACGAGCAGTACTTC. The encoded protein is CASRAGQGNEQYF.

The V call is TRBV5-1, the J call TRBJ2-3; D is possibly TRBD2 (6 bases). Trimming cost V 5 bases and J 4 bases, with 14 bases left between them. The CDR3 loop spans 14 amino acids. From germline, CDR1 is SGHRS and CDR2 YFSETQ. The CDR3 reads CASSRGGEADTQYF. In DNA form, the CDR3 reads TGCGCCAGCAGTAGAGGAGGGGAGGCAGATACGCAGTATTTT. The whole variable domain, remainder taken from reference TRBV5-1 and TRBJ2-3, is KAGVTQTPRYLIKTRGQQVTLSCSPISGHRSVSWYQQTPGQGLQFLFEYFSETQRNKGNFPGRFSGRQFSNSRSEMNVSTLELGDSALYLCASSRGGEADTQYFGPGTRLTVL.

This clone was counted at least ten times. V gene TRBV15 combines with J gene TRBJ1-5; D might be TRBD1 (6 bases). Trimming removed 1 base from V and 3 bases from J, with 10 bases in between. Germline lookup yields CDR1 LNHNV and CDR2 YYDKDF (reference sequence). This CDR3 is built from 15 residues. CDR3 nucleotide sequence: TGTGCCACCAGCAGAGGGACAGATTACAATCAGCCCCAGCATTTT. Its translation is CATSRGTDYNQPQHF.

The chain links TRBV10-3 to TRBJ1-2; D perhaps matches TRBD1 (5 bases). Germline values: CDR1 ENHRY, CDR2 SYGVKD. This CDR3 has 12 amino acids. Between the trimmed V and J ends, which lost 8 bases and 2 bases, there was a span of 9 bases. The CDR3 region has the DNA TGTGCCATCGGGGCAGTAAACTATGGCTACACCTTC. It codes for CAIGAVNYGYTF.

The chain joins TRBV4-1 to TRBJ2-2; D possibly corresponds to TRBD2 (5 bases). The CDR3 contains 15 residues. Germline lookup yields CDR1 MGHRA and CDR2 YSYEKL. Trimming took off 4 bases at V and 7 bases at J, with 16 bases between the two ends. The CDR3, as DNA: TGCGCCAGCAGCCGCAGAAGTATTAGCGACGGGGAGCTGTTTTTT. Translating it yields CASSRRSISDGELFF.

The gene calls are TRBV5-6 and TRBJ2-1; 14 nucleotides align to TRBD2. Germline lookup yields CDR1 SGHDT and CDR2 YYEEEE. J was trimmed by 0 bases and V by 3 bases; bases with no gene match: 5. The CDR3 sequence is 18 residues long. As DNA, the CDR3 is TGTGCCAGCAGCTGGGGACTAGCGGGAGTTATCTCCTACAATGAGCAGTTCTTC. Protein sequence: CASSWGLAGVISYNEQFF.